The 24 T cell receptor beta chains reported below all come from one sample, sequenced in a study of cytomegalovirus exposure and HLA in healthy donors. The PCR used 60 Vbeta and 13 Jbeta primers. Clones were read by immunoSEQ multiplex PCR, and TCRdb kept only the in-frame ones, dropping some. Of 100,000 to 150,000 clones in the sample, about 70% were seen once. Sequenced sample: PBMCs. The source is a woman aged 55-70 years in good health and CMV-seropositive.

CDR3 sequence: CASSKSTGSNTNEKLFF. In DNA form, the CDR3 reads TGTGCCAGCAGCAAATCGACAGGGTCCAATACTAATGAAAAACTGTTTTTT. V usage is TRBV11-2 and J usage is TRBJ1-4; 7 bases match TRBD1. Trimming removed 5 bases from V and 2 bases from J; junction bases left unmatched: 11. The germline gives CDR1 SGHAT, CDR2 FQNNGV. CDR3 length: 17 residues.

This clone was observed a handful of times. This chain links TRBV7-3 with TRBJ2-5; D remains unclear. Per germline, CDR1 SGHTA and CDR2 FQGTGA. V shed 5 bases and J shed 7 bases, with 11 bases lying between them. CDR3 length: 12 amino acids. As DNA, the CDR3 is TGTGCCAGCAGCCTTGCCTCGGGGACCCAGTACTTC. Its protein product is CASSLASGTQYF.

Regarding this clone: One end of the junction does not line up with germline, which may come from a read error. The V and J genes are TRBV7-9 and TRBJ2-7; 10 bases agree with TRBD1. Germline loops: CDR1 SEHNR, CDR2 FQNEAQ (reference sequence). The CDR3 is 14 amino acids. CDR3 loop: CSSIPGQGTHEQYF. CDR3 in DNA: TGTTCCAGCATCCCGGGACAGGGGACCCACGAGCAGTACTTC. Complete variable domain (other parts from reference TRBV7-9 and TRBJ2-7): DTGVSQNPRHKITKRGQNVTFRCDPISEHNRLYWYRQTLGQGPEFLTYFQNEAQLEKSRLLSDRFSAERPKGSFSTLEIQRTEQGDSAMYLCSSIPGQGTHEQYFGPGTRLTVT.

This sequence joins TRBV5-1 and TRBJ1-4; possibly TRBD1 for D (5 bases). The CDR3 spans 14 residues. CDR1 and CDR2 from the germline V gene are SGHRS and YFSETQ. V lost 4 bases and J lost 3, with 10 bases in between. CDR3 DNA sequence: TGCGCCAGCAGCGGGGCGCACCCTAATGAAAAACTGTTTTTT. The encoded protein is CASSGAHPNEKLFF.

The gene calls are TRBV18 and TRBJ1-2, with 9 bases aligning to TRBD1. Unmatched junction bases numbered 3, after V lost 2 bases and J lost 2 bases. The CDR3 is made up of 15 amino acids. Germline V gene lookup returns CDR1 KGHSH and CDR2 LQKENI. CDR3 sequence reads: CASSPGDRANYGYTF. The CDR3 nucleotides read TGTGCCAGCTCACCAGGGGACAGGGCCAACTATGGCTACACCTTC.

The J gene is TRBJ1-1, the V gene TRBV19; 8 bases line up with TRBD1. CDR1 and CDR2 from the germline V gene are LNHDA and SQIVND (reference sequence). The CDR3 has 16 amino acids. V dropped 5 bases and J dropped 0; count of bases not matched to a gene: 8. CDR3 residues: CASSLRTGPMNTEAFF. In DNA form, the CDR3 reads TGTGCCAGTAGTCTCCGGACAGGGCCAATGAACACTGAAGCTTTCTTT.

The gene calls are TRBV6-1 and TRBJ1-5; D is perhaps TRBD1 (6 bases). The length of the CDR3 is 16 residues. Trimming took 4 bases from V and 0 from J, leaving 13 bases between them. CDR1 and CDR2 from the germline V gene are MNHNS and SASEGT. CDR3 region: CASSVGGRLSNQPQHF. CDR3 sequence (DNA): TGTGCCAGCAGTGTAGGGGGACGGCTTAGCAATCAGCCCCAGCATTTT.

This chain connects TRBV7-3 to TRBJ1-6; 8 bases map to TRBD1. Unmatched junction bases numbered 9, after V lost 2 bases and J lost 0 bases. This CDR3 contains 19 residues. Germline loops: CDR1 SGHTA, CDR2 FQGTGA. The CDR3 here is CASSLGRGRFGSYNSPLHF. In nucleotides, the CDR3 is TGTGCCAGCAGCTTAGGCAGGGGGCGATTTGGCTCCTATAATTCACCCCTCCACTTT.

V is TRBV5-8 and J is TRBJ1-5, with TRBD1 matching 9 bases. Germline values: CDR1 SGHTS, CDR2 YDEGEE. The CDR3 runs 15 residues. V shed 6 bases, J shed 5 bases, and the junction held 9 bases outside the gene matches. CDR3 nucleotide sequence: TGTGCCAGCATTCCCGGGACAGGGAGGGATCAGCCCCAGCATTTT. Its protein is CASIPGTGRDQPQHF.

This chain joins TRBV28 and TRBJ1-5, with TRBD1 matching 10 bases. Germline V gene data show CDR1 as MDHEN and CDR2 as SYDVKM. Losses at the gene ends were 9 bases for V and 3 bases for J; bases not matched to a gene: 5. The CDR3 runs to 14 residues. In DNA form, the CDR3 reads TGTGCCAGTCAAGACAGGGGGCTCAATCAGCCCCAGCATTTT. Amino acid sequence: CASQDRGLNQPQHF.

This clone occurred a few times. The chain is built from TRBV5-1 and TRBJ2-2; 10 nucleotides line up with TRBD1. Per the germline V gene, CDR1 is SGHRS and CDR2 is YFSETQ. CDR3 length: 15 amino acids. J gave up 3 bases and V 3 bases, and 2 bases lay outside the gene matches. The CDR3 reads CASSSGQGDTGELFF. The CDR3 DNA is TGCGCCAGCAGCTCCGGACAGGGGGACACCGGGGAGCTGTTTTTT. Using reference TRBV5-1 and TRBJ2-2 for the parts outside the CDR3, the full variable domain is KAGVTQTPRYLIKTRGQQVTLSCSPISGHRSVSWYQQTPGQGLQFLFEYFSETQRNKGNFPGRFSGRQFSNSRSEMNVSTLELGDSALYLCASSSGQGDTGELFFGEGSRLTVL.

This clone occurred a few times. This chain joins TRBV5-1 and TRBJ1-6, with a weak D call TRBD1 (6 bases). The CDR3 covers 13 residues. V was pared by 4 bases and J by 8 bases, with 10 bases between. Germline V lookup: CDR1 SGHRS, CDR2 YFSETQ. CDR3 sequence: CASSTRQDSPLHF. In DNA, the CDR3 is TGCGCCAGCAGCACTAGACAGGATTCACCCCTCCACTTT.

The chain is built from TRBV19 and TRBJ1-5; TRBD1 matches 11 bases. Looked up from germline, CDR1 is LNHDA and CDR2 is SQIVND (reference sequence). The length of the CDR3 is 16 residues. The V and J ends lost 7 bases and 6 bases, in that order; junction bases with no gene match: 11. DNA of the CDR3: TGTGCCAGTACTACACGGGACAGGGGGGAGCGTCAGCCCCAGCATTTT. This encodes CASTTRDRGERQPQHF.

The chain combines TRBV9 with TRBJ2-7; D might be TRBD1 (5 bases). Germline V gene data show CDR1 as SGDLS and CDR2 as YYNGEE. This CDR3 spans 14 amino acids. The V gene lost 4 bases and the J gene lost 3 bases, with 14 bases spanning the gap. The CDR3 spells CASSPRSQGYEQYF. The CDR3 region has the DNA TGTGCCAGCAGCCCCCGGTCCCAGGGCTACGAGCAGTACTTC.

The rearrangement uses TRBV11-2 and TRBJ1-1; no firm D call. There are 12 residues in the CDR3. V dropped 5 bases and J dropped 10 bases, with 14 bases sitting between them. CDR1 and CDR2 from the germline V gene are SGHAT and FQNNGV. CDR3 loop: CASSLPQRVAFF. The DNA for the CDR3 is TGTGCCAGCAGCCTACCCCAGAGGGTAGCTTTCTTT.

The gene calls are TRBV12-5 and TRBJ2-7, with 9 bases lining up with TRBD1. The V and J ends lost 4 bases and 5 bases, in that order; junction bases with no gene match: 6. The CDR3 is made up of 14 amino acids. Per the germline V gene, CDR1 is LGHNT and CDR2 is FRNRAP. The CDR3 region has the DNA TGTGCTAGTGGTTCAGGGACAGGGTATAACGAGCAGTACTTC. This translates into CASGSGTGYNEQYF. The entire variable domain, with the rest obtained from reference TRBV12-5 and TRBJ2-7, is as follows: DARVTQTPRHKVTEMGQEVTMRCQPILGHNTVFWYRQTMMQGLELLAYFRNRAPLDDSGMPKDRFSAEMPDATLATLKIQPSEPRDSAVYFCASGSGTGYNEQYFGPGTRLTVT.

The chain is built from TRBV6-1 and TRBJ1-4, with D perhaps matching TRBD1 (5 bases). In germline, CDR1 is MNHNS, CDR2 SASEGT. The V end was cut by 4 bases, the J end by 7 bases, with 16 bases between. The CDR3 runs to 15 residues. CDR3 bases: TGTGCCAGCAGTGGGACATCCGTGAGAGGTGAAAAACTGTTTTTT. The encoded protein is CASSGTSVRGEKLFF.

The chain carries TRBV7-8 and TRBJ1-6, with TRBD1 identical over 8 bases. Germline V gene sequence: CDR1 SGHVS, CDR2 FQNEAQ. Losses at the gene ends were 4 bases for V and 10 bases for J; bases not matched to a gene: 18. This CDR3 comprises 18 residues. CDR3: CASSWTRRSGQGGSPLHF. CDR3 DNA: TGTGCCAGCAGCTGGACACGTCGTTCTGGACAGGGAGGCTCACCCCTCCACTTT.

The CDR3 sequence is CASSPYGQGSTGELFF. The CDR3 bases are TGTGCCAGCTCACCGTATGGACAGGGATCCACCGGGGAGCTGTTTTTT. V gene TRBV18 combines with J gene TRBJ2-2, with 8 positions matching TRBD1. The length of the CDR3 is 16 residues. The germline CDR1 and CDR2 sequences are KGHSH and LQKENI. J gave up 4 bases and V 3 bases, and 7 bases lay outside the gene matches.

This chain links TRBV15 with TRBJ1-3; no reliable D call. From germline, CDR1 is LNHNV and CDR2 YYDKDF (reference sequence). V was pared by 4 bases and J by 0 bases, with 7 bases between. The CDR3 covers 14 residues. This CDR3 reads CATSTRGSGNTIYF. In DNA form, the CDR3 reads TGTGCCACCAGCACCCGGGGCTCTGGAAACACCATATATTTT.

V is TRBV28 and J is TRBJ1-5; D remains unclear. Trimming took 5 bases from V and 4 from J, leaving 12 bases between them. Looked up from germline, CDR1 is MDHEN and CDR2 is SYDVKM. CDR3 size: 14 residues. The CDR3 nucleotides are TGTGCCAGCAGTCTCCGGGTCACTAATCAGCCCCAGCATTTT. Translation gives CASSLRVTNQPQHF.

The chain uses TRBV5-1 and TRBJ2-2, with D possibly being TRBD1 (5 bases). There are 15 residues in the CDR3. Per the germline V gene, CDR1 is SGHRS and CDR2 is YFSETQ. V lost 6 bases, J lost 4 bases, and 16 bases lay in between. CDR3 residues: CASNPRQGSTGELFF. Here the CDR3 DNA reads TGCGCCAGCAATCCTAGGCAGGGATCCACCGGGGAGCTGTTTTTT.

The gene calls are TRBV7-6 and TRBJ1-2; 8 bases map to TRBD1. This CDR3 is 15 amino acids long. The J segment lost 4 bases and the V segment lost 2 bases, leaving 6 bases of the junction unmatched. In germline, CDR1 is SGHVS, CDR2 FNYEAQ. The CDR3: CASSLWQGASYGYTF. Here the CDR3 DNA reads TGTGCCAGCAGCTTATGGCAGGGGGCGAGCTATGGCTACACCTTC.

The J gene is TRBJ1-2, the V gene TRBV7-9; D call uncertain. CDR1 and CDR2 (germline): SEHNR, FQNEAQ (reference sequence). This CDR3 has 12 amino acids. Deletions cut 5 bases from V and 3 bases from J, with 7 bases between. The CDR3 region is CASSPQDYGYTF. The DNA of the CDR3 is TGTGCCAGCAGCCCCCAGGACTATGGCTACACCTTC.